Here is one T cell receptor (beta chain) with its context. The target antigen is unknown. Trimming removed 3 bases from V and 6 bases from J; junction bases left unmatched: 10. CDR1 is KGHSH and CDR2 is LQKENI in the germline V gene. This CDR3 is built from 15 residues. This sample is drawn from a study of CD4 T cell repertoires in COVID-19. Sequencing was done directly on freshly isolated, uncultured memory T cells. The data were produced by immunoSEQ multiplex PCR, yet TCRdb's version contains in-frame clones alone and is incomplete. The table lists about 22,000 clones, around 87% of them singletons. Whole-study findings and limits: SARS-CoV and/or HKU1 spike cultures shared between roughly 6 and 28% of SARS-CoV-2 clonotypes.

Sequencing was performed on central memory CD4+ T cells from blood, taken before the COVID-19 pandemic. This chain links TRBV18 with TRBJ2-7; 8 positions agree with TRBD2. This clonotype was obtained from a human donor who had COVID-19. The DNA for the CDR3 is TGTGCCAGCTCACCCCCGGGGGGGGCCAACGGCGAGCAGTACTTC. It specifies CASSPPGGANGEQYF.